The 27 T cell receptor beta chains below were found in one sample sequenced in a study of blood T cells in healthy people across ages. Primers used in a second PCR of about 6 to 11 cycles were a sample-barcoded 5' primer and a J-beta primer mix. Each CDR3 protein gets one entry after TCRdb re-called the 5' RACE reads with MiXCR. In the table there are 750,000 or so distinct CDR3 sequences, approximately 25% of which are singletons. The same specimen was also included in a second study, on T cells of mothers and their children.

The sample consisted of blood. The receptor set was obtained from a boy younger than 18 in good health.

The sample holds a few counts of this clonotype. The V and J genes are TRBV6-1 and TRBJ1-2, with 7 positions matching TRBD1. The length of the CDR3 is 13 residues. Germline V gene data show CDR1 as MNHNS and CDR2 as SASEGT. V shed 6 bases, J shed 4 bases, and the junction held 5 bases outside the gene matches. The CDR3 coding sequence is TGTGCCAGCAGGGTGACAGGGCCCTATGGCTACACCTTC. Residues: CASRVTGPYGYTF.

The chain links TRBV3-1 to TRBJ1-6; 7 bases are shared with TRBD1. The CDR3 contains 17 residues. CDR1 and CDR2 (germline): LGHDT, YNNKEL (reference sequence). Trimming at V came to 2 bases and at J to 2 bases, leaving 6 bases not matched to a gene. CDR3 loop: CASSQFSDRAYNSPLHF. The DNA for the CDR3 is TGTGCCAGCAGCCAATTTTCCGACAGGGCCTATAATTCACCCCTCCACTTT.

This clonotype came up a few times. The chain couples TRBV5-1 to TRBJ2-1; D is perhaps TRBD1 (5 bases). V dropped 1 base and J dropped 8 bases, with 16 bases sitting between them. Per germline, CDR1 SGHRS and CDR2 YFSETQ. The CDR3 is made up of 15 amino acids. The CDR3 here is CASSLLGVVMDEQFF. The CDR3 nucleotides are TGCGCCAGCAGCTTGTTAGGGGTAGTTATGGATGAGCAGTTCTTC.

With respect to this clonotype: Mismatch with germline at one junction end may stem from a read error. The chain combines TRBV7-9 with TRBJ2-7; D is unresolved. The CDR3 totals 11 residues. Germline V gene data show CDR1 as SEHNR and CDR2 as FQNEAQ (reference sequence). The CDR3 DNA is TGTGCCAGCAGCTTCACGCTTAACCCAGTCTTC. Encoded protein: CASSFTLNPVF.

This clonotype was counted a few times. V usage is TRBV7-8 and J usage is TRBJ2-5, with unresolved D. The ends were cut back, 2 bases at V and 2 bases at J, with 12 bases in the middle. This CDR3 has 15 residues. Germline values: CDR1 SGHVS, CDR2 FQNEAQ. The CDR3 is CASSLNGVIQETQYF. For the CDR3, the DNA is TGTGCCAGCAGCTTAAACGGAGTGATACAAGAGACCCAGTACTTC. Full variable domain (rest looked up from reference TRBV7-8 and TRBJ2-5): GAGVSQSPRYKVAKRGQDVALRCDPISGHVSLFWYQQALGQGPEFLTYFQNEAQLDKSGLPSDRFFAERPEGSVSTLKIQRTQQEDSAVYLCASSLNGVIQETQYFGPGTRLLVL.

This sequence joins TRBV5-1 and TRBJ2-3; perhaps TRBD1 as D (6 bases). This CDR3 has 15 residues. Germline V CDR1 and CDR2: SGHRS, YFSETQ. Deletions cut 4 bases from V and 5 bases from J, with 17 bases between. CDR3 coding DNA: TGCGCCAGCAGCCCGGGAACGCTGGGACAAGATACGCAGTATTTT. Its translation: CASSPGTLGQDTQYF.

This sequence joins TRBV7-9 and TRBJ2-7; maybe TRBD2 (6 bases). Trimming removed 4 bases at V and 4 bases at J, with 14 bases between. This CDR3 comprises 14 residues. Germline CDR1 is SEHNR and CDR2 is FQNEAQ (reference sequence). CDR3 residues: CASSSPGGAYEQYF. The CDR3 DNA follows: TGTGCCAGCAGCTCCCCCGGGGGTGCTTACGAGCAGTACTTC. The variable domain in full, with the rest retrieved from reference TRBV7-9 and TRBJ2-7, is DTGVSQNPRHKITKRGQNVTFRCDPISEHNRLYWYRQTLGQGPEFLTYFQNEAQLEKSRLLSDRFSAERPKGSFSTLEIQRTEQGDSAMYLCASSSPGGAYEQYFGPGTRLTVT.

The gene calls are TRBV12-5 and TRBJ2-5, with 7 bases identical to TRBD1. With V trimmed by 0 bases and J by 4 bases, 2 bases remained unmatched. Per germline, CDR1 LGHNT and CDR2 FRNRAP. The CDR3 runs 14 residues. The CDR3 loop reads CASGLVGGGETQYF. The CDR3 DNA reads TGTGCTAGTGGTTTGGTAGGGGGCGGAGAGACCCAGTACTTC.

V is TRBV21-1 and J is TRBJ2-7; the table assigns TRBD2, which was not confirmed against the DNA. TRBV21-1 is recorded as a pseudogene. The CDR3 has 12 residues. The chain's CDR3 is CASSERTPEQYF. CDR3 nucleotide sequence: TGTGCCAGCAGCGAACGGACTCCCGAGCAGTACTTC.

The chain recombines TRBV7-2 with TRBJ2-3; possible D gene TRBD1, 6 bases. V lost 5 bases and J lost 9, with 15 bases in between. Germline CDR1 is SGHTA and CDR2 is FQGNSA. The CDR3 has 13 residues. The CDR3 loop is CASSPMPGDTQYF. The DNA for the CDR3 is TGTGCCAGCAGCCCCATGCCAGGGGACACGCAGTATTTT.

This clonotype appeared many times. The rearrangement links TRBV7-8 to TRBJ2-1; D remains ambiguous. V was shortened by 5 bases and J by 5 bases, with 10 bases between the two germline ends. Germline V gene sequence: CDR1 SGHVS, CDR2 FQNEAQ. The CDR3 runs 13 residues. The CDR3 DNA reads TGTGCCAGCAGCGACCGGGCAAACAATGAGCAGTTCTTC. Amino acid sequence: CASSDRANNEQFF.

The rearrangement uses TRBV28 and TRBJ1-4; D unclear. Germline V lookup: CDR1 MDHEN, CDR2 SYDVKM. Trimming stripped 6 bases from V and 5 bases from J, with 13 bases between. This CDR3 has 14 residues. CDR3 in DNA: TGTGCCAGCAGGGGCACGGCAGAGAATGAAAAACTGTTTTTT. It encodes CASRGTAENEKLFF.

The gene calls are TRBV12-3 or TRBV12-4 and TRBJ2-7; no clear D gene. The CDR3 runs to 12 residues. The ends were cut back, 4 bases at V and 2 bases at J, with 6 bases in the middle. CDR3 region: CASSYNPYEQYF. In DNA, the CDR3 is TGTGCCAGCAGTTACAATCCCTACGAGCAGTACTTC.

The chain combines TRBV29-1 with TRBJ2-3; D uncertain. The CDR3 runs to 12 residues. CDR1 and CDR2 (germline): SQVTM, ANQGSEA. V lost 4 bases and J 3 bases, leaving 8 bases between the germline ends. The CDR3 DNA reads TGCAGCGTTGCAATGGGAACAGATACGCAGTATTTT. This codes for CSVAMGTDTQYF.

This clonotype was seen a few times. V is TRBV3-1 and J is TRBJ2-7; D uncertain. With the DNA end fitting TRBJ2-1 better, the J assignment may be wrong. CDR3 length: 14 residues. Looked up from germline, CDR1 is LGHDT and CDR2 is YNNKEL (reference sequence). This chain's CDR3 is CASSQASATNEQFF. In DNA, the CDR3 is TGTGCCAGCAGCCAAGCGTCGGCCACCAATGAGCAGTTCTTC.

This clonotype was seen many times. V gene TRBV7-3 combines with J gene TRBJ1-6; the D gene is possibly TRBD1 (6 bases). With 3 bases removed from V and 7 bases from J, the gap between germline ends came to 7 bases. CDR3 size: 13 residues. Looked up from germline, CDR1 is SGHTA and CDR2 is FQGTGA. The CDR3 here is CASSFGQNSPLHF. CDR3 in DNA: TGTGCCAGCAGCTTCGGACAGAATTCACCCCTCCACTTT. Together with reference TRBV7-3 and TRBJ1-6, the CDR3 gives the full variable domain: GAGVSQTPSNKVTEKGKYVELRCDPISGHTALYWYRQSLGQGPEFLIYFQGTGAADDSGLPNDRFFAVRPEGSVSTLKIQRTERGDSAVYLCASSFGQNSPLHFGNGTRLTVT.

Of note for this clonotype: At one of its ends the junction is not consistent with the germline gene, which may arise from a read error. V and J are TRBV7-9 and TRBJ2-5, with TRBD1 matching 8 bases. This CDR3 has 15 amino acids. Germline V gene data show CDR1 as SEHNR and CDR2 as FQNEAQ (reference sequence). CDR3 region: CASSFGQGRQEAQYF. DNA of the CDR3: TGTGCCAGCAGCTTCGGACAGGGACGCCAAGAGGCCCAGTACTTC. The complete variable domain, with remaining parts taken from reference TRBV7-9 and TRBJ2-5, reads DTGVSQNPRHKITKRGQNVTFRCDPISEHNRLYWYRQTLGQGPEFLTYFQNEAQLEKSRLLSDRFSAERPKGSFSTLEIQRTEQGDSAMYLCASSFGQGRQEAQYFGPGTRLLVL.

This clonotype showed up just a few times. CDR3 sequence: CASSRGLGNTDTQYF. CDR3 bases: TGTGCCAGCAGCCGCGGACTAGGGAACACAGATACGCAGTATTTT. This chain uses TRBV11-1 with TRBJ2-3; 7 positions match TRBD2. The germline V gene encodes CDR1 SGHAT and CDR2 FQDESV (reference sequence). The CDR3 spans 15 residues. Trimming cost V 5 bases and J 2 bases; bases outside gene matches: 7.

This clonotype has a handful of counts. V is TRBV12-3 or TRBV12-4 and J is TRBJ1-2; weak D call: TRBD1 (6 bases). The V end lost 5 bases, the J end lost 2 bases, and 12 bases lay between the germline ends. The CDR3 has 14 residues. Written as DNA, the CDR3 is TGTGCCAGCAGTCCGTGGGACACAAACTATGGCTACACCTTC. Protein: CASSPWDTNYGYTF.

This clonotype was seen only a few times. The chain links TRBV28 to TRBJ2-5; 11 nucleotides match TRBD2. The closer fit of TRBJ2-1 to the DNA end suggests the J call may be wrong. The length of the CDR3 is 15 residues. In germline, CDR1 is MDHEN, CDR2 SYDVKM. The CDR3 protein is CASENLAGGYNEQFF. CDR3 nucleotide sequence: TGTGCCAGCGAGAACCTAGCGGGAGGCTACAATGAGCAGTTCTTC.

Only a few counts were recorded for this clonotype. The genes are TRBV13 and TRBJ2-7, with D possibly matching TRBD1 (6 bases). The CDR3 spans 13 residues. Trimming pared 5 bases from V and 5 bases from J, leaving 13 bases between. Per the germline V gene, CDR1 is PRHDT and CDR2 is FYEKMQ (reference sequence). CDR3 bases: TGTGCCAGCAGCCCCCAGGGGACCGACGAGCAGTACTTC. Translating it yields CASSPQGTDEQYF.

A few counts support this clonotype. The rearrangement links TRBV29-1 to TRBJ2-3; no definite D call. The germline V and J ends were trimmed by 3 bases and 2 bases, with 9 bases remaining between them. This CDR3 is built from 13 residues. Per the germline V gene, CDR1 is SQVTM and CDR2 is ANQGSEA. The CDR3 sequence: CSVDIQDTDTQYF. In nucleotides, the CDR3 is TGCAGCGTTGATATTCAGGACACAGATACGCAGTATTTT.

This clonotype was picked up a small number of times. This sequence joins TRBV2 and TRBJ2-7, with D hard to call. Germline CDR1 SNHLY, CDR2 FYNNEI. Between the trimmed V and J ends, which lost 4 bases and 6 bases, there was a span of 10 bases. The CDR3 contains 12 residues. The CDR3 is CASSGLEAEQYF. The CDR3 DNA reads as TGTGCCAGCAGTGGGCTCGAAGCCGAGCAGTACTTC.

This clonotype was seen more than once but under ten times. The chain recombines TRBV4-1 with TRBJ1-5; no reliable D call. Germline V gives CDR1 MGHRA, CDR2 YSYEKL. The CDR3 totals 15 residues. Between the trimmed V and J ends, which lost 0 bases and 2 bases, there was a span of 8 bases. The CDR3 reads CASSQDVSRNQPQHF. The CDR3 DNA is TGCGCCAGCAGCCAAGACGTTTCACGCAATCAGCCCCAGCATTTT.

This chain links TRBV6-5 with TRBJ1-1; D is uncertain. The CDR3 has 11 residues. In germline, CDR1 is MNHEY, CDR2 SVGAGI. The V gene lost 9 bases and the J gene lost 4 bases, with 9 bases spanning the gap. CDR3 DNA: TGTGCCAGTGCTCTGGGCACTGAAGCTTTCTTT. Translated: CASALGTEAFF.

The rearrangement links TRBV11-2 to TRBJ1-1; D is possibly TRBD1 (6 bases). From germline, CDR1 is SGHAT and CDR2 FQNNGV. There are 17 residues in the CDR3. V was shortened by 2 bases and J by 5 bases, with 21 bases between the two germline ends. CDR3 nucleotides: TGTGCCAGCAGCTTAAATTACGGAACAGGGAGGGGAACTGAAGCTTTCTTT. This encodes CASSLNYGTGRGTEAFF.

In its sample, this clonotype was seen a few times. The chain employs TRBV12-3 or TRBV12-4 and TRBJ2-7, with TRBD1 as a possible D gene (6 bases). V lost 3 bases, J lost 3 bases, and 12 bases lay in between. The CDR3 spans 14 residues. Here the CDR3 reads CASSLQGLGYEQYF. As DNA, the CDR3 is TGTGCCAGCAGTTTGCAGGGGTTAGGCTACGAGCAGTACTTC.